Listed here are 28 T cell receptor beta chains from one sample, sequenced in a study (dated by TCRdb to between 2014 and 2016). Preparation of the library involved 5' RACE. Sequenced on an Illumina MiSeq. TCRdb reprocessed the public reads (quality trimming at Q25 with fastp, clone calling with MiXCR) and kept in-frame beta chains. All rows with the same CDR3 protein become a single entry with the most common DNA and genes. The table for this sample lists over 50,000 distinct CDR3 sequences; approximately 29% of them were counted only once. The ten top clones hold about 2.5% of the sample. Source material: tumor-infiltrating naive CD4+ T cells sorted from the breast tumor. This specimen's cell subset or site label, per the study, means: naive CD4+ T cells, CD4+CD45RA+CD25-. The receptors stem from a female donor with breast cancer.

This clonotype was found a few times. The chain joins TRBV20-1 to TRBJ1-1, with 9 bases identical to TRBD1. V lost 0 bases, J lost 4 bases, and 3 bases stayed unmatched. Germline CDR1 and CDR2: DFQATT and SNEGSKA (reference sequence). CDR3 length: 14 residues. The CDR3 coding sequence is TGCAGTGCTAGAGAAGGGACAGGGACCACTGAAGCTTTCTTT. Its protein is CSAREGTGTTEAFF.

Written as DNA, the CDR3 is TGTGCCAGCAGCCAAGACAGGTTTAATGAAAAACTGTTTTTT. This encodes CASSQDRFNEKLFF. The chain uses TRBV4-2 and TRBJ1-4; D is ambiguous. The CDR3 has 14 amino acids. V was clipped by 0 bases and J by 4 bases, with 6 bases between them. Germline loops: CDR1 LGHNA, CDR2 YNFKEQ.

The chain has TRBV6-1 and TRBJ2-2; D gene unclear. The CDR3 is made up of 16 amino acids. Germline CDR1 is MNHNS and CDR2 is SASEGT. V was trimmed by 3 bases and J by 1 base, leaving 12 bases between them. The CDR3 DNA is TGTGCCAGCAGTGATAATCATCACAGGAACACCGGGGAGCTGTTTTTT. This translates into CASSDNHHRNTGELFF.

The chain has TRBV2 and TRBJ2-3; 8 nucleotides align to TRBD1. Germline CDR1 and CDR2: SNHLY and FYNNEI. The CDR3 runs to 14 residues. V was clipped by 3 bases and J by 4 bases; unmatched bases: 3. CDR3 loop: CASSEDRAADTQYF. Written as DNA, the CDR3 is TGTGCCAGCAGTGAGGACAGGGCTGCAGATACGCAGTATTTT.

This clonotype was counted between two and nine times. The rearrangement links TRBV4-2 to TRBJ1-2, with 8 bases fitting TRBD1. CDR1 is LGHNA and CDR2 is YNFKEQ in the germline V gene. The CDR3 contains 15 residues. The V segment lost 0 bases and the J segment 8 bases; nucleotides outside the gene matches: 8. CDR3 sequence reads: CASSQDPGGAKGYTF. The CDR3 bases are TGTGCCAGCAGCCAAGACCCAGGGGGCGCGAAGGGCTACACCTTC.

The genes are TRBV5-4 and TRBJ2-5, with D possibly being TRBD1 (5 bases). V was cut by 3 bases and J by 5 bases, with 8 bases left in between. From germline, CDR1 is SGHNT and CDR2 YYREEE (reference sequence). The CDR3 has 12 residues. CDR3 bases: TGTGCCAGCAGCTCCCCAGGGGAGACCCAGTACTTC. The encoded protein is CASSSPGETQYF.

Relative to its sample, this clonotype is medium-sized. The chain carries TRBV6-6 and TRBJ2-7; D not resolved. Trimming cost V 6 bases and J 2 bases, with 11 bases left between them. The CDR3 extends over 13 amino acids. In germline, CDR1 is MNHNY, CDR2 SVGAGI (reference sequence). CDR3 in DNA: TGTGCCAGCAGAAAGGACGATCCCTACGAGCAGTACTTC. Residues: CASRKDDPYEQYF.

In this sample, this clonotype turned up a few times. V usage is TRBV30 and J usage is TRBJ1-1; 10 bases fit TRBD1. After removal of 6 bases from V and 6 bases from J, the junction contained 1 base not matched to a gene. CDR3 length: 11 residues. Looked up from germline, CDR1 is GTSNPN and CDR2 is SVGIG (reference sequence). This CDR3 is CACGQGAEAFF. The CDR3 nucleotides are TGTGCCTGTGGACAGGGGGCTGAAGCTTTCTTT.

The rearrangement uses TRBV11-2 and TRBJ1-3, with D hard to call. This CDR3 is 10 amino acids long. V was clipped by 5 bases and J by 10 bases, with 6 bases between them. Germline V gene sequence: CDR1 SGHAT, CDR2 FQNNGV. CDR3 region: CASSQGTIYF. The CDR3 DNA sequence: TGTGCCAGCAGCCAAGGGACCATATATTTT.

This clonotype was observed a handful of times. V usage is TRBV10-3 and J usage is TRBJ2-2; D is undetermined. This CDR3 contains 12 residues. Germline CDR1 and CDR2: ENHRY and SYGVKD. The V end was cut by 8 bases, the J end by 4 bases, with 8 bases between. DNA for the CDR3: TGTGCCATCGTATCGACCACCGGGGAGCTGTTTTTT. Its protein is CAIVSTTGELFF.

The chain joins TRBV7-9 to TRBJ2-4; D ambiguous. The CDR3 loop spans 12 amino acids. V dropped 5 bases and J dropped 4 bases, with 6 bases sitting between them. Germline CDR1 reads SEHNR; CDR2 reads FQNEAQ (reference sequence). This CDR3 reads CASSVGKNIQYF. CDR3 nucleotide sequence: TGTGCCAGCAGCGTGGGGAAAAACATTCAGTACTTC.

CDR3 bases: TGCGCCAGCAGCTATGACAGATTCTCTGGGGCCAACGTCCTGACTTTC. Translated: CASSYDRFSGANVLTF. The chain couples TRBV5-1 to TRBJ2-6, with D perhaps matching TRBD1 (5 bases). Trimming shortened V by 3 bases and J by 0 bases, and 10 bases separated the two germline ends. CDR3 length: 16 residues. Germline V gene sequence: CDR1 SGHRS, CDR2 YFSETQ.

Turning to this clonotype: Germline and junction disagree at one end, which may indicate a read error. The chain uses TRBV30 and TRBJ2-1; D unresolved. The length of the CDR3 is 14 residues. In germline, CDR1 is GTSNPN, CDR2 SVGIG (reference sequence). The CDR3 DNA reads TGTGCCTGGAGTCGTTTTTCACAGAGCAATGAGCAGTCCTTC. Translating gives CAWSRFSQSNEQSF. Full variable domain (rest looked up from reference TRBV30 and TRBJ2-1): SQTIHQWPATLVQPVGSPLSLECTVEGTSNPNLYWYRQAAGRGLQLLFYSVGIGQISSEVPQNLSASRPQDRQFILSSKKLLLSDSGFYLCAWSRFSQSNEQSFGPGTRLTVL.

This clonotype showed up just a few times. Since a much larger clone is just one base distant, this may be a read error. The rearrangement joins TRBV6-1 to TRBJ1-5; tentatively, D is TRBD1 (6 bases). V was pared by 11 bases and J by 1 base, with 21 bases between. The germline V gene encodes CDR1 MNHNS and CDR2 SASEGT. This CDR3 has 16 residues. CDR3 DNA: TGTGCCGCCACAGGGCCTTTGGGGTGGAGCAATCAGCCCCAGCATTTT. Its protein product is CAATGPLGWSNQPQHF.

This clonotype was counted at least ten times. The genes are TRBV7-2 and TRBJ2-3, with 7 nucleotides matching TRBD1. This CDR3 has 15 amino acids. V trimming: 1 base; J trimming: 1 base; junction bases outside the gene matches: 2. The germline V gene has CDR1 SGHTA and CDR2 FQGNSA. CDR3 sequence (DNA): TGTGCCAGCAGCTTAGTTGGACAGGGCACAGATACGCAGTATTTT. This gives the protein CASSLVGQGTDTQYF.

The chain combines TRBV5-1 with TRBJ2-7; no firm D call. CDR1 is SGHRS, CDR2 YFSETQ, per germline. Trimming removed 2 bases from V and 3 bases from J, with 15 bases in between. This CDR3 comprises 15 residues. The chain's CDR3 is CASSFTFGSLYEQYF. The CDR3 DNA reads TGCGCCAGCAGCTTCACCTTCGGATCTCTCTACGAGCAGTACTTC.

Of note for this clonotype: Likely a read error: the CDR3 ends without its conserved phenylalanine or tryptophan. V is TRBV6-6 and J is TRBJ1-5; D unresolved. The CDR3 totals 13 residues. The germline V and J ends were trimmed by 7 bases and 5 bases, with 12 bases remaining between them. Looked up from germline, CDR1 is MNHNY and CDR2 is SVGAGI (reference sequence). This CDR3 is CASIPQFDQPQHS. The CDR3 DNA sequence: TGTGCCAGCATCCCCCAATTCGATCAGCCCCAGCATTCT.

This chain uses TRBV11-2 with TRBJ1-1, with a tentative D call TRBD1 (5 bases). The germline V gene encodes CDR1 SGHAT and CDR2 FQNNGV. The CDR3 is 13 residues long. Between the trimmed V and J ends, which lost 3 bases and 5 bases, there was a span of 10 bases. CDR3 sequence reads: CASSLGGRTEAFF. CDR3 DNA sequence: TGTGCCAGCAGCTTGGGGGGAAGGACTGAAGCTTTCTTT.

This clonotype is medium-sized. V is TRBV24-1 and J is TRBJ2-1; possible D gene TRBD2, 5 bases. Deletions cut 4 bases from V and 5 bases from J, with 14 bases between. The CDR3 sequence is 15 residues long. Germline V gene data show CDR1 as KGHDR and CDR2 as SFDVKD. The CDR3, as DNA: TGTGCCACCAGTGACCCGGTTCCCGGGGACAATGAGCAGTTCTTC. The encoded protein is CATSDPVPGDNEQFF.

The DNA of the CDR3 is TGCGCCAGCAGCTTCCGGACTAGCGGGGGAAACAATGAGCAGTTCTTC. Translated: CASSFRTSGGNNEQFF. This chain connects TRBV5-1 to TRBJ2-1, with 13 bases identical to TRBD2. This CDR3 contains 16 residues. With V trimmed by 2 bases and J by 5 bases, 4 bases remained unmatched. Germline V lookup: CDR1 SGHRS, CDR2 YFSETQ.

The V call is TRBV4-3, the J call TRBJ2-1; unclear D gene. The CDR3 loop spans 15 amino acids. Germline-derived CDR1 and CDR2 are LGHNA and YSLEER. V shed 0 bases and J shed 0 bases, with 6 bases lying between them. The CDR3 DNA reads TGCGCCAGCAGCCAAGATTGGAGCTCCTACAATGAGCAGTTCTTC. Amino acid sequence: CASSQDWSSYNEQFF.

As to this clonotype: An end of the junction differs from the germline gene, which may be a read error. This rearrangement joins TRBV7-2 to TRBJ2-3; D ambiguous. The CDR3 is 13 amino acids. Germline V gives CDR1 SGHTA, CDR2 FQGNSA. In nucleotides, the CDR3 is TGTGCCAGCAGCTTAGGCCCGCTAGATACGAAGTATTTT. Its protein product is CASSLGPLDTKYF.

This clonotype turned up a few times. This chain links TRBV6-1 with TRBJ2-3; 12 positions agree with TRBD2. Germline-derived CDR1 and CDR2 are MNHNS and SASEGT. J was trimmed by 4 bases and V by 0 bases; bases with no gene match: 2. The CDR3 is made up of 16 amino acids. CDR3: CASSEALAGGPDTQYF. CDR3 nucleotide sequence: TGTGCCAGCAGTGAAGCGCTAGCGGGAGGGCCAGATACGCAGTATTTT.

This clonotype was counted a few times. The chain combines TRBV7-8 with TRBJ1-6, with D unresolved. The V end was cut by 0 bases, the J end by 7 bases, with 10 bases between. Germline loops: CDR1 SGHVS, CDR2 FQNEAQ. This CDR3 has 15 amino acids. Here the CDR3 DNA reads TGTGCCAGCAGCTTAGCGGATGGGCCCAATTCACCCCTCCACTTT. It encodes CASSLADGPNSPLHF.

This clonotype was detected only once. V gene TRBV24-1 combines with J gene TRBJ2-3, with 8 nucleotides matching TRBD1. Germline CDR1 KGHDR, CDR2 SFDVKD. The CDR3 has 14 residues. V dropped 9 bases and J dropped 3; count of bases not matched to a gene: 7. The CDR3 reads CATPQGAPTDTQYF. The CDR3 DNA is TGTGCCACCCCCCAGGGGGCGCCGACAGATACGCAGTATTTT.

This clonotype has just a few counts. The chain employs TRBV7-9 and TRBJ2-5; 9 bases are shared with TRBD2. Germline V gene sequence: CDR1 SEHNR, CDR2 FQNEAQ (reference sequence). The CDR3 is 16 amino acids. With V trimmed by 0 bases and J by 5 bases, 7 bases remained unmatched. CDR3: CASSLALAGRTETQYF. The CDR3 coding sequence is TGTGCCAGCAGCTTAGCCCTAGCGGGGCGAACGGAGACCCAGTACTTC. Variable domain in full (rest from reference TRBV7-9 and TRBJ2-5): DTGVSQNPRHKITKRGQNVTFRCDPISEHNRLYWYRQTLGQGPEFLTYFQNEAQLEKSRLLSDRFSAERPKGSFSTLEIQRTEQGDSAMYLCASSLALAGRTETQYFGPGTRLLVL.

This clonotype was observed a few times. The chain employs TRBV5-1 and TRBJ1-1; D gene ambiguous. Trimming pared 1 base from V and 1 base from J, leaving 17 bases between. Germline values: CDR1 SGHRS, CDR2 YFSETQ. CDR3 length equals 17 residues. The CDR3 sequence: CASSLNLGGSANTEAFF. The CDR3 DNA follows: TGCGCCAGCAGCTTGAACCTAGGAGGGTCCGCGAACACTGAAGCTTTCTTT.

The chain has TRBV25-1 and TRBJ1-1, with D perhaps matching TRBD1 (5 bases). From germline, CDR1 is MGHDK and CDR2 SYGVNS. V gave up 2 bases and J gave up 8 bases, with 12 bases separating them. This CDR3 spans 13 amino acids. The DNA of the CDR3 is TGTGCCAGCAGTGAAGCCCGACAGCCCGAAGCTTTCTTT. Translated, it gives CASSEARQPEAFF.